The next 20 T cell receptor beta chains were all read from a single sample in a study of blood T cells in healthy people across ages. Using a J-beta primer mix together with a sample-barcoded 5' primer, a second PCR was run for about 6 to 11 cycles. MiXCR was run by TCRdb on the 5' RACE reads, yielding one entry per CDR3 protein. This sample has about 970,000 distinct CDR3 sequences; around 54% occur once, and the top ten carry about a fifth. The sample was blood. The receptors here all came from a woman aged 60-75 years in good health.

A few counts support this clonotype. V and J are TRBV12-3 or TRBV12-4 and TRBJ2-4; 8 bases match TRBD2. CDR3 length: 14 residues. With 7 bases clipped from V and 5 bases from J, the junction kept 7 bases outside the gene matches. CDR3 residues: CASTPGTRENIQYF. CDR3 nucleotide sequence: TGTGCCAGCACCCCCGGGACTAGGGAAAACATTCAGTACTTC.

This clonotype was counted a few times. The chain joins TRBV29-1 to TRBJ2-3; a weak D match, TRBD2 (5 bases). Trimming shortened V by 5 bases and J by 5 bases, and 11 bases separated the two germline ends. This CDR3 has 12 amino acids. CDR1 and CDR2 from the germline V gene are SQVTM and ANQGSEA. CDR3 protein: CSVFAAGDTQYF. The CDR3 coding sequence is TGCAGCGTTTTCGCCGCGGGAGATACGCAGTATTTT.

This clonotype was observed a few times. This rearrangement joins TRBV12-3 or TRBV12-4 to TRBJ2-3; TRBD2 might be the D (6 bases). There are 13 residues in the CDR3. Trimming took off 8 bases at V and 2 bases at J, with 11 bases between the two ends. The CDR3 sequence: CASSEGNTDTQYF. CDR3 sequence (DNA): TGTGCCAGCTCGGAGGGAAACACAGATACGCAGTATTTT.

This clonotype was recorded a few times. J is TRBJ2-7 and V is TRBV2; a possible D gene is TRBD1 (6 bases). The CDR3 totals 13 residues. V lost 5 bases and J 3 bases, leaving 11 bases between the germline ends. Germline V gives CDR1 SNHLY, CDR2 FYNNEI. The CDR3 DNA is TGTGCCAGCAGTAGCCGGGACATCTACGAGCAGTACTTC. Its protein is CASSSRDIYEQYF.

The chain carries TRBV10-2 and TRBJ2-1; tentative D call: TRBD2 (6 bases). The better agreement between TRBJ2-7 and the DNA end casts doubt on the J call. The CDR3 has 13 residues. The V gene's germline CDR1 is WSHSY and CDR2 SAAADI. CDR3 loop: CASSSTSPNEQYF. The CDR3 DNA reads TGCGCCAGCAGTTCCACTAGCCCCAATGAGCAGTACTTC.

This chain connects TRBV20-1 to TRBJ1-5; D may be TRBD1 (6 bases). Germline CDR1 DFQATT, CDR2 SNEGSKA (reference sequence). The V and J ends lost 0 bases and 6 bases respectively, with 12 bases between them. This CDR3 spans 14 amino acids. As DNA, the CDR3 is TGCAGTGCTAGAGACTCCAGAGGGGGTCAGCCCCAGCATTTT. Translation gives CSARDSRGGQPQHF.

The V call is TRBV12-3 or TRBV12-4, the J call TRBJ2-3; tentatively, D is TRBD1 (6 bases). V was shortened by 3 bases and J by 3 bases, with 10 bases between the two germline ends. The CDR3 has 14 residues. CDR3 DNA: TGTGCCAGCAGTTTTGCCGACAGGACAGATACGCAGTATTTT. This gives the protein CASSFADRTDTQYF.

J is TRBJ2-3 and V is TRBV6-1; 7 nucleotides align to TRBD1. CDR1 is MNHNS and CDR2 is SASEGT in the germline V gene. J lost 2 bases, V lost 6 bases, and 14 bases had no gene match. The CDR3 extends over 17 amino acids. The CDR3 region has the DNA TGTGCCAGCAGGCCTCGACAGGGCTCCATCGTCACAGATACGCAGTATTTT. This gives the protein CASRPRQGSIVTDTQYF.

V gene TRBV7-2 combines with J gene TRBJ2-3; D gene unclear. Germline-derived CDR1 and CDR2 are SGHTA and FQGNSA. The V end lost 10 bases, the J end lost 5 bases, and 13 bases lay between the germline ends. The CDR3 has 12 amino acids. The CDR3 here is CATGNKEDTQYF. The CDR3, as DNA: TGTGCCACTGGGAATAAGGAAGATACGCAGTATTTT. Based on the CDR3 plus reference TRBV7-2 and TRBJ2-3, the full variable domain is GAGVSQSPSNKVTEKGKDVELRCDPISGHTALYWYRQSLGQGLEFLIYFQGNSAPDKSGLPSDRFSAERTGGSVSTLTIQRTQQEDSAVYLCATGNKEDTQYFGPGTRLTVL.

This chain uses TRBV28 with TRBJ2-5; no reliable D call. The end of the DNA fits TRBJ2-7 better, so the J call may be wrong. The CDR3 consists of 14 residues. Germline V gene lookup returns CDR1 MDHEN and CDR2 SYDVKM. For the CDR3, the DNA is TGTGCCAGCAGTTTCGGCGATACGGGCTACGAGCAGTACTTC. It translates to CASSFGDTGYEQYF.

The chain couples TRBV12-3 or TRBV12-4 to TRBJ2-7; D may match TRBD1 or TRBD2 (6 bases each). The CDR3 is 16 amino acids. The V and J ends lost 5 bases and 1 base respectively, with 18 bases between them. The CDR3 bases are TGTGCCAGCAGTCCCTGGGGTCGGGGGCCTTCCTACGAGCAGTACTTC. This gives the protein CASSPWGRGPSYEQYF.

This sequence joins TRBV20-1 and TRBJ2-1; 8 bases agree with TRBD2. Per germline, CDR1 DFQATT and CDR2 SNEGSKA (reference sequence). J gave up 8 bases and V 6 bases, and 9 bases lay outside the gene matches. The CDR3 loop spans 13 amino acids. This CDR3 reads CSAGTRTQYEQFF. The DNA of the CDR3 is TGCAGTGCCGGGACTAGGACGCAATATGAGCAGTTCTTC.

This clonotype was seen more than once but under ten times. This rearrangement joins TRBV9 to TRBJ2-1; 8 nucleotides match TRBD2. This CDR3 is built from 14 residues. V trimming: 3 bases; J trimming: 12 bases; junction bases outside the gene matches: 11. Per the germline V gene, CDR1 is SGDLS and CDR2 is YYNGEE. CDR3 amino acids: CASSATAGVGGQFF. CDR3 DNA sequence: TGTGCCAGCAGCGCCACAGCGGGAGTAGGTGGGCAGTTCTTC.

DNA of the CDR3: TGTGCCAGCAGCTTTGGATTGTTGTATAACACTGAAGCTTTCTTT. It is translated as CASSFGLLYNTEAFF. V and J are TRBV5-6 and TRBJ1-1; D call uncertain. Between the trimmed V and J ends, which lost 2 bases and 2 bases, there was a span of 13 bases. This CDR3 spans 15 amino acids. CDR1 and CDR2 from the germline V gene are SGHDT and YYEEEE.

This clonotype was observed a single time. V gene TRBV6-2 or TRBV6-3 combines with J gene TRBJ2-1; 10 bases match TRBD2. The trim removed 0 bases at V and 4 bases at J, leaving 6 bases unmatched. CDR3 size: 17 residues. CDR1 is MNHEY and CDR2 is SVGEGT in the germline V gene. The CDR3: CASSYSPAGGLYNEQFF. CDR3 bases: TGTGCCAGCAGTTACTCACCAGCGGGAGGGTTATACAATGAGCAGTTCTTC.

This chain's CDR3 is CATSRDRGKGEQYF. The DNA for the CDR3 is TGTGCCACCAGCAGAGACAGGGGAAAAGGCGAGCAGTACTTC. The chain has TRBV15 and TRBJ2-7, with D maybe TRBD1 (6 bases). V was clipped by 0 bases and J by 6 bases, with 12 bases between them. The CDR3 spans 14 residues. Germline V gene sequence: CDR1 LNHNV, CDR2 YYDKDF (reference sequence).

The rearrangement links TRBV20-1 to TRBJ2-7; 11 bases agree with TRBD2. The end of the DNA is better explained by TRBJ2-5, so the J call may be wrong. The CDR3 runs to 14 residues. CDR1 and CDR2 (germline): DFQATT, SNEGSKA (reference sequence). This chain's CDR3 is CSARELAGAETQYF. The CDR3 DNA reads as TGCAGTGCTAGAGAACTAGCGGGAGCGGAGACCCAGTACTTC.

V gene TRBV15 combines with J gene TRBJ2-1; unclear D gene. TRBJ2-7 matches the DNA end more closely, so the J call is doubtful. Germline CDR1 LNHNV, CDR2 YYDKDF (reference sequence). The CDR3 has 12 residues. This CDR3 is CATSRAGNEQYF. DNA for the CDR3: TGTGCCACCAGCAGAGCTGGCAATGAGCAGTACTTC.

This chain uses TRBV5-8 with TRBJ2-3; 8 bases are shared with TRBD1. The CDR3 has 15 amino acids. Trimming at V came to 4 bases and at J to 2 bases, leaving 6 bases not matched to a gene. The germline CDR1 and CDR2 sequences are SGHTS and YDEGEE. The CDR3 DNA is TGTGCCAGCAGCAGGGGACAGGTTTACACAGATACGCAGTATTTT. It yields the protein CASSRGQVYTDTQYF.

For this clonotype: One end of the junction is discordant with germline, which a read error may explain. This chain links TRBV4-1 with TRBJ2-3; either TRBD1 or TRBD2 may supply D (5 bases each). The germline gives CDR1 MGHRA, CDR2 YSYEKL. This CDR3 is 17 amino acids long. This chain's CDR3 is CASSQAPFQGATETQYF. CDR3 nucleotides: TGCGCCAGCAGCCAAGCCCCATTTCAGGGAGCCACAGAGACGCAGTATTTT.